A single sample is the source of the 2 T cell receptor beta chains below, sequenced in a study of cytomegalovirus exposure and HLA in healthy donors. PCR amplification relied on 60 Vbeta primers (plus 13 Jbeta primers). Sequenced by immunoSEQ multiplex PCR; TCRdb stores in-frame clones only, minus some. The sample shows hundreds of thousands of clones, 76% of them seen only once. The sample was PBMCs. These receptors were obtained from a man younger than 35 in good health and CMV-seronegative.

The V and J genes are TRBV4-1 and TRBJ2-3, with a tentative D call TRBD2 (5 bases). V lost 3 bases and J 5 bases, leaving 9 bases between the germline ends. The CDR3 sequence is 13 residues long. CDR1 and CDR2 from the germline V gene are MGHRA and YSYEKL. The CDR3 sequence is CASSHISGDTQYF. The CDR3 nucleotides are TGCGCCAGCAGCCATATCAGCGGAGATACGCAGTATTTT.

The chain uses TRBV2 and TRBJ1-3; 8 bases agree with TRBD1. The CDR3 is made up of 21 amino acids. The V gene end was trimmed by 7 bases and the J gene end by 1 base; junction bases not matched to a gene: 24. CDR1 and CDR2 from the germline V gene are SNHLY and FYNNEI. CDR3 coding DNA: TGTGCCAGCACCGCTTCTGGTTCGGAGACAGGGGCCTACTCTTCTGGAAACACCATATATTTT. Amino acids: CASTASGSETGAYSSGNTIYF.